The rows below give T cell receptor beta chains drawn from one sample of a study of shared clonotypes between healthy human individuals. TCRdb keeps only in-frame clones here, not all; method: immunoSEQ multiplex PCR. The table includes over 850,000 clones, roughly 74% detected once. The sequencing input was memory CD4+ T cells from PBMCs. The receptors here all came from a man aged 18 to 29 in good health. Some clones in this sample may be carry-over from other donors' samples. Both conserved end residues are part of each CDR3. The D gene is left open where the match is weak. Clone size is not always given. Where it is, it says once, few, many or a class for expanded clones.

CDR3nt: TGTGCCAGCACCCCCCACGACCGTCACTCTGGAAACACCATATATTTT
CDR3aa: CASTPHDRHSGNTIYF
j_gene: TRBJ1-3
len: 16
v_gene: TRBV2
d_gene: .
abundance: .

CDR3nt: TGTGCCAGCACCAGGGGGGGGGCTAGCGGGATCTACGAGCAGTACTTC
CDR3aa: CASTRGGASGIYEQYF
j_gene: TRBJ2-7
len: 16
v_gene: TRBV28
d_gene: TRBD2
abundance: .

CDR3nt: TGTGCCAGCAGTTACGGACTAGCGGAAGAGACCCAGTACTTC
CDR3aa: CASSYGLAEETQYF
j_gene: TRBJ2-5
len: 14
v_gene: TRBV6-5
d_gene: TRBD2
abundance: .

CDR3nt: TGTGCCAGCAGCTCACCCGGTGACGGGGAGCTGTTTTTT
CDR3aa: CASSSPGDGELFF
j_gene: TRBJ2-2
len: 13
v_gene: TRBV6-5
d_gene: .
abundance: .

CDR3nt: TGCGCCAGCAGTGCCGCGACTAGCGGAAACAATGAGCAGTTCTTC
CDR3aa: CASSAATSGNNEQFF
j_gene: TRBJ2-1
len: 15
v_gene: TRBV10-2
d_gene: TRBD2
abundance: .

CDR3nt: TGTGCCACTAACCCGGGGACCACCACAGATACGCAGTATTTT
CDR3aa: CATNPGTTTDTQYF
j_gene: TRBJ2-3
len: 14
v_gene: TRBV15
d_gene: .
abundance: .

CDR3nt: TGTGCCAGTCGGACGGGACTAGCGGGAGTCAATGAGCAGTTCTTC
CDR3aa: CASRTGLAGVNEQFF
j_gene: TRBJ2-1
len: 15
v_gene: TRBV7-2
d_gene: TRBD2
abundance: .

CDR3nt: TGTGCCAGCGGGGGGGTGACAGGGGCCACAGATACGCAGTATTTT
CDR3aa: CASGGVTGATDTQYF
j_gene: TRBJ2-3
len: 15
v_gene: TRBV2
d_gene: .
abundance: .

CDR3nt: TGTGCCAGTAGTATACTGGGGCGGGCAGCATTTAGCAATCAGCCCCAGCATTTT
CDR3aa: CASSILGRAAFSNQPQHF
j_gene: TRBJ1-5
len: 18
v_gene: TRBV19
d_gene: .
abundance: .

CDR3nt: TGTGCCAGCAGCTTAGGCCCTTTAGAAAGCTATGGCTACACCTTC
CDR3aa: CASSLGPLESYGYTF
j_gene: TRBJ1-2
len: 15
v_gene: TRBV7-2
d_gene: .
abundance: .

CDR3nt: TGTGCCAGCAGCCCCCTAGGGACCGGGGAGCTGTTTTTT
CDR3aa: CASSPLGTGELFF
j_gene: TRBJ2-2
len: 13
v_gene: TRBV11-2
d_gene: .
abundance: .

CDR3nt: TGTGCCAGCAGCCCCTATCTGCTTACGAACACCGGGGAGCTGTTTTTT
CDR3aa: CASSPYLLTNTGELFF
j_gene: TRBJ2-2
len: 16
v_gene: TRBV7-3
d_gene: .
abundance: once

CDR3nt: TGTGCCAGCACCCGGGGGGGTCACCGCGGGGATCAGCCCCAGCATTTT
CDR3aa: CASTRGGHRGDQPQHF
j_gene: TRBJ1-5
len: 16
v_gene: TRBV28
d_gene: .
abundance: .

CDR3nt: TGTGCCAGCAGCTTGGGGGGGGGAGACACAGATACGCAGTATTTT
CDR3aa: CASSLGGGDTDTQYF
j_gene: TRBJ2-3
len: 15
v_gene: TRBV7-8
d_gene: TRBD2
abundance: .

CDR3nt: TGTGCCAGCAGTGCCCAGTCCGGGAATCAGCCCCAGCATTTT
CDR3aa: CASSAQSGNQPQHF
j_gene: TRBJ1-5
len: 14
v_gene: TRBV6-1
d_gene: .
abundance: once

CDR3nt: TGTGCCAGCAGCCAAGTGAGGCGGGAGGGGTTTGGGGATACGCAGTATTTT
CDR3aa: CASSQVRREGFGDTQYF
j_gene: TRBJ2-3
len: 17
v_gene: TRBV4-2
d_gene: TRBD2
abundance: .

CDR3nt: TGTGCCAGCAGCGCGACCGGGACTAGCGGGAGCGGCAACGAGCAGTACTTC
CDR3aa: CASSATGTSGSGNEQYF
j_gene: TRBJ2-7
len: 17
v_gene: TRBV9
d_gene: TRBD2
abundance: .

CDR3nt: TGTGCCAGTTCTCAAGGTAGCGGATCCGGGACCCAGTACTTC
CDR3aa: CASSQGSGSGTQYF
j_gene: TRBJ2-5
len: 14
v_gene: TRBV6-1
d_gene: .
abundance: once

CDR3nt: TGTGCCAGCAGCTTAAACTTGAGGGGCCAAGAGACCCAGTACTTC
CDR3aa: CASSLNLRGQETQYF
j_gene: TRBJ2-5
len: 15
v_gene: TRBV7-3
d_gene: .
abundance: .

CDR3nt: TGTGCCAGCAGTGTCTCCGGGACAGGGTACTACGAGCAGTACTTC
CDR3aa: CASSVSGTGYYEQYF
j_gene: TRBJ2-7
len: 15
v_gene: TRBV27
d_gene: TRBD1
abundance: .

CDR3nt: TGTGCCAGCAGCATCCTAGCGGAAACCTCCTACGAGCAGTACTTC
CDR3aa: CASSILAETSYEQYF
j_gene: TRBJ2-7
len: 15
v_gene: TRBV28
d_gene: TRBD2
abundance: .

CDR3nt: TGTGCCAGCAGTTTACTTTTTCGGGCAAGAAATGAGCAGTTCTTC
CDR3aa: CASSLLFRARNEQFF
j_gene: TRBJ2-1
len: 15
v_gene: TRBV28
d_gene: .
abundance: few

CDR3nt: TGTGCCAGCAGTGCTATAGGGGACACAACTAATGAAAAACTGTTTTTT
CDR3aa: CASSAIGDTTNEKLFF
j_gene: TRBJ1-4
len: 16
v_gene: TRBV25-1
d_gene: .
abundance: .

CDR3nt: TGTGCCAGCAGCTTGGTACAAGGAAACGGGGTCTACAATGAGCAGTTCTTC
CDR3aa: CASSLVQGNGVYNEQFF
j_gene: TRBJ2-1
len: 17
v_gene: TRBV5-4
d_gene: .
abundance: .

CDR3nt: TGTGCCAGTAGCCGGGACCGCTCCTACAATGAGCAGTTCTTC
CDR3aa: CASSRDRSYNEQFF
j_gene: TRBJ2-1
len: 14
v_gene: TRBV19
d_gene: .
abundance: .